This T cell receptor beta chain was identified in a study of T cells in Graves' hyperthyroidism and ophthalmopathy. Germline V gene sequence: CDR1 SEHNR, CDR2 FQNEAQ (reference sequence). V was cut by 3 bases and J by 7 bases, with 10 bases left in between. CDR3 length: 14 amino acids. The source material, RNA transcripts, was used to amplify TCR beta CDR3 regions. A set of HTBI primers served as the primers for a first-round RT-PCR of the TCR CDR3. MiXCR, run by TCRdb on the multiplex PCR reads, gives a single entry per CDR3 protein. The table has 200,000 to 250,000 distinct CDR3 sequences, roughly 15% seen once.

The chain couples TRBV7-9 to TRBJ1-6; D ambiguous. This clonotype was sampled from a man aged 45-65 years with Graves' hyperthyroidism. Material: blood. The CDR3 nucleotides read TGTGCCAGCAGCTTGGCCAACTACAATTCACCCCTCCACTTT. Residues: CASSLANYNSPLHF.